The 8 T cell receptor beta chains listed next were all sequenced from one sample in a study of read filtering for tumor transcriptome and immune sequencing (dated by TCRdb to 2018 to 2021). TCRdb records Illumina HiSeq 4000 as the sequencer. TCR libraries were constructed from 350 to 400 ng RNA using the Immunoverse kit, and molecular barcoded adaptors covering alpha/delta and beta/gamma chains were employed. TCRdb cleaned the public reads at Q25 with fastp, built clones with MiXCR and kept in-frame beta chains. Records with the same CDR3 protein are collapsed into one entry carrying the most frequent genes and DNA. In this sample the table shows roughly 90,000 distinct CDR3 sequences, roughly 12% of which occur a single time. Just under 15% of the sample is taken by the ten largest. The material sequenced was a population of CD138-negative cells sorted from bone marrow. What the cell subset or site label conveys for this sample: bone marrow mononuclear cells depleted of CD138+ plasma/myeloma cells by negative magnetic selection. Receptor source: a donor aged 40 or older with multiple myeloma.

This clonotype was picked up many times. The CDR3 protein is CASSFWAEEQFF. The CDR3 region has the DNA TGTGCCAGCAGCTTCTGGGCGGAGGAGCAGTTCTTC. The J gene is TRBJ2-1, the V gene TRBV7-2; D is uncertain. The CDR3 consists of 12 residues. Trimming removed 3 bases from V and 10 bases from J, with 10 bases in between. Germline loops: CDR1 SGHTA, CDR2 FQGNSA.

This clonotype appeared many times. The CDR3 spells CASKGGSSGANVLTF. The CDR3 DNA follows: TGTGCCAGCAAGGGCGGTAGTTCTGGGGCCAACGTCCTGACTTTC. The rearrangement joins TRBV28 to TRBJ2-6; D not resolved. The V gene lost 7 bases and the J gene lost 1 base, with 11 bases spanning the gap. The CDR3 spans 15 residues. Germline V gives CDR1 MDHEN, CDR2 SYDVKM.

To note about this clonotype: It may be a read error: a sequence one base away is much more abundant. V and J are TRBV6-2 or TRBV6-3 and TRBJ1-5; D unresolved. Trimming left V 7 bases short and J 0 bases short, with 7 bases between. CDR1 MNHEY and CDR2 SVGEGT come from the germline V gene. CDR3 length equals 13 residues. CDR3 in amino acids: CASKEDSNQPQHF. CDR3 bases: TGTGCCAGCAAAGAGGATAGCAATCAGCCCCAGCATTTT.

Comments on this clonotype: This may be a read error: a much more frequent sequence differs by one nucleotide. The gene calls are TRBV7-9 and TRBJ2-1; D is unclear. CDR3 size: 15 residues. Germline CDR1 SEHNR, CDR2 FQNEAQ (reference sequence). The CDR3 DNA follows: TGTGCCAGCAGCTTAGTGGGATTCGAAGGGAATGAGCAGTCCTTC. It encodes CASSLVGFEGNEQSF.

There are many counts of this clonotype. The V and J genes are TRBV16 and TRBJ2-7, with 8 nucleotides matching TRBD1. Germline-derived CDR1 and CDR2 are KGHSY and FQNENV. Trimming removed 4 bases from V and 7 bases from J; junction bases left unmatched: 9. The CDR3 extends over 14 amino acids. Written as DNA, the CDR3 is TGTGCCAGCAGCCCTTGGACAGGGTTGAGTGAGCAGTACTTC. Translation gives CASSPWTGLSEQYF.

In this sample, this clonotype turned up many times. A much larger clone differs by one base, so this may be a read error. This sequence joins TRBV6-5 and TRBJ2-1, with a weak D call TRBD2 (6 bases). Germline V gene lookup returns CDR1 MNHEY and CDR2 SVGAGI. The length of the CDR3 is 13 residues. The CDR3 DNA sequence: TGTGCCAGCAGTTACGGGACTCCCAATGGGCAGTTCTTC. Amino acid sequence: CASSYGTPNGQFF.

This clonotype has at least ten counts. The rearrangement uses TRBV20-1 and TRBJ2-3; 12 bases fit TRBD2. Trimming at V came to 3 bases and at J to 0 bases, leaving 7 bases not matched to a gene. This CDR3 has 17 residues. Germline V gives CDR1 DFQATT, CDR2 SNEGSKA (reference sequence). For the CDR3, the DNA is TGCAGTGCTAGTCAGGCTAGCGGGAGGGGTAGCACAGATACGCAGTATTTT. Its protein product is CSASQASGRGSTDTQYF.

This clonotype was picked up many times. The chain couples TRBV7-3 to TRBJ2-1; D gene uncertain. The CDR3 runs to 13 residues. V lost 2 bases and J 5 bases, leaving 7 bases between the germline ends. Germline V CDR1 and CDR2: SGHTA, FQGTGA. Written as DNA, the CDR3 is TGTGCCAGCAGCTTACCATTTAACAATGAGCAGTTCTTC. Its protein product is CASSLPFNNEQFF.